This TCR beta chain was recovered during a study of tumor and adjacent non-tumor tissue in lung cancer. Whole-study findings and limits: Normal lung showed higher cumulative top 100 clone frequency than tumor.

The library came from three nested PCR rounds adapted from ARM-PCR protocols. TCRdb re-called the multiplex PCR reads with MiXCR, one entry per CDR3 protein. This table holds 60,000 to 85,000 distinct CDR3 sequences, about three quarters found once. Only a few counts were recorded for this clonotype. The antigen is not known. One end of the junction varies from germline; a read error may be responsible. CDR1 is MDHEN, CDR2 SYDVKM, per germline. The CDR3 contains 15 residues. No cell sorting was done before RNA was extracted from the tissue. This chain uses TRBV28 with TRBJ1-4; no definite D call. Sequences were obtained from lung tumor tissue. This TCR derives from a woman in her forties or fifties with non-small cell lung cancer. This CDR3 is CTSIGSDATNEKLFF. In nucleotides, the CDR3 is TGTACCAGCATAGGGAGCGATGCTACTAATGAAAAACTGTTTTTT. Together with reference TRBV28 and TRBJ1-4, the CDR3 gives the full variable domain: DVKVTQSSRYLVKRTGEKVFLECVQDMDHENMFWYRQDPGLGLRLIYFSYDVKMKEKGDIPEGYSVSREKKERFSLILESASTNQTSMYLCTSIGSDATNEKLFFGSGTQLSVL.